The T cell receptor beta chain described here comes from a study of blood T cell repertoires in COVID-19. On the study more broadly: Collection of acute and convalescent COVID-19 samples took place in the United States, Italy and Spain. Sources were T cells, B-cell-depleted T cells, or PBMCs; the material itself was cDNA or gDNA.

Under the authors' procedure: Reference gene primers were amplified, and this amplification served to estimate nucleated cell counts. Sequenced by immunoSEQ multiplex PCR; TCRdb stores in-frame clones only, minus some. Clone size and V and J calls were adopted from that table, with D and trimming inferred from the DNA. The sample shows about 42,000 clones, around nine tenths of them seen only once. This clone was seen only once. The sequence came from a man in his forties or fifties with active COVID-19. The sequenced sample consisted of peripheral blood.

CDR3 bases: TGCGCCAGCAGCTTTACAGCGACTAACACAGATACGCAGTATTTT. The encoded protein is CASSFTATNTDTQYF. The chain has TRBV5-1 and TRBJ2-3; D possibly corresponds to TRBD2 (5 bases). The germline gives CDR1 SGHRS, CDR2 YFSETQ. This CDR3 spans 15 amino acids. The V gene lost 2 bases and the J gene lost 2 bases, with 12 bases spanning the gap. The whole variable domain, remainder taken from reference TRBV5-1 and TRBJ2-3, is KAGVTQTPRYLIKTRGQQVTLSCSPISGHRSVSWYQQTPGQGLQFLFEYFSETQRNKGNFPGRFSGRQFSNSRSEMNVSTLELGDSALYLCASSFTATNTDTQYFGPGTRLTVL.